This T cell receptor beta chain was found in a study of T cells in Graves' hyperthyroidism and ophthalmopathy. Germline-derived CDR1 and CDR2 are SGHRS and YFSETQ. Trimming took off 6 bases at V and 4 bases at J, with 11 bases between the two ends. This CDR3 spans 12 amino acids. Orbital computed tomography and thyroid ultrasound, together with serum TRAb and thyroxine and clinical symptoms, were used for diagnoses. TCR beta CDR3 regions were amplified from RNA transcripts. HTBI primers were employed in a first-round RT-PCR of the TCR CDR3. TCRdb analysed the multiplex PCR reads with MiXCR anew, one entry per CDR3 protein. The repertoire holds 490,000 or so distinct CDR3 sequences, with roughly 45% as singletons.

The sequenced sample consisted of peripheral blood or thyroid tissue (not recorded which). V gene TRBV5-1 combines with J gene TRBJ2-7; D is perhaps TRBD2 (7 bases). This clonotype originated in an adult woman with Graves' disease, either hyperthyroidism or ophthalmopathy (not recorded which). Written as DNA, the CDR3 is TGCGCCAGCATGGGGGGGCTGTACGAGCAGTACTTC. Translated, it gives CASMGGLYEQYF.